The subject of this entry is one T cell receptor (beta chain). In the original processing: Nucleated cell counts were estimated from reference gene primer amplification. Data came from immunoSEQ multiplex PCR; TCRdb stores just in-frame clones and leaves some out. V and J calls and clone size come straight from that table; D and trimming were deduced from the DNA. The sample gives some 90,000 clones, 89% of which show up once; 8.5% to 10% is in the top ten. This record comes from a study of blood T cell repertoires in COVID-19. Study summary: COVID-19 samples from acute and convalescent phases originated in the United States, Italy and Spain. In each case, the material was cDNA or gDNA derived from T cells, B-cell-depleted T cells, or PBMCs.

Trimming removed 4 bases from V and 5 bases from J, with 14 bases in between. Germline V gene sequence: CDR1 SGHTA, CDR2 FQGTGA. This CDR3 is built from 14 residues. The TCR sequence derives from a man between 50 and 59 years old with acute or convalescent COVID-19. The sample was peripheral blood. The chain employs TRBV7-3 and TRBJ2-5; weak D call: TRBD1 (5 bases). In DNA form, the CDR3 reads TGTGCCAGCAGCTCTCAGGGTATCGGGGAGACCCAGTACTTC. Translating gives CASSSQGIGETQYF.